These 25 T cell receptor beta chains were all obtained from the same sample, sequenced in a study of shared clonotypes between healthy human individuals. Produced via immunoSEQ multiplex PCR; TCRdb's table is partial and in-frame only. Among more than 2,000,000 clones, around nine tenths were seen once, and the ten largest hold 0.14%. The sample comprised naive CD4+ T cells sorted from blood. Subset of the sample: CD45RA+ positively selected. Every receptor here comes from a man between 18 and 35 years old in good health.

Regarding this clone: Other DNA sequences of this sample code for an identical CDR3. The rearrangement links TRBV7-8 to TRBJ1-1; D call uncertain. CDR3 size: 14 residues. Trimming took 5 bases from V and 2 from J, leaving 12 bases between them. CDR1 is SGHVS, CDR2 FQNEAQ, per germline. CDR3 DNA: TGTGCCAGCAGCCCCCGAGAGGGAAACACTGAAGCTTTCTTT. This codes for CASSPREGNTEAFF.

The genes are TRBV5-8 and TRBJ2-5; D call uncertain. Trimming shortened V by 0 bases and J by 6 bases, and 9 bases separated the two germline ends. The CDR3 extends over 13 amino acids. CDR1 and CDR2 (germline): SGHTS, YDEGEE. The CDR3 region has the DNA TGTGCCAGCAGCTTGGGCGGTAGTAAGACCCAGTACTTC. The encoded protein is CASSLGGSKTQYF.

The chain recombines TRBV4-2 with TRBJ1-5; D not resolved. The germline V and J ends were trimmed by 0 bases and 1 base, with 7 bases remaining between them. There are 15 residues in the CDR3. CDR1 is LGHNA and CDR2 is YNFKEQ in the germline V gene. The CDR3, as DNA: TGTGCCAGCAGCCAAGAGGCCGGGAGCAATCAGCCCCAGCATTTT. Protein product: CASSQEAGSNQPQHF.

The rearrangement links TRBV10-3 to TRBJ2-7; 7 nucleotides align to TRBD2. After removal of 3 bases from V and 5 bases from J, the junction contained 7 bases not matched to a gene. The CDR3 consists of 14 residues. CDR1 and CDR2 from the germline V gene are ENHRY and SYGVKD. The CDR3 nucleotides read TGTGCCATCAGTGACCGGGATCGGGGGGACGAGCAGTACTTC. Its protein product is CAISDRDRGDEQYF.

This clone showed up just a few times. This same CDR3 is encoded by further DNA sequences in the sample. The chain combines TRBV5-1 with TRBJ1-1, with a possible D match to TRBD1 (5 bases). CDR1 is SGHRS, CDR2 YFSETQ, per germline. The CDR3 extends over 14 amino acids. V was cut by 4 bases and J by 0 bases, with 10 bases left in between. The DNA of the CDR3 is TGCGCCAGCAGCCAGGACACCCTGAACACTGAAGCTTTCTTT. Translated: CASSQDTLNTEAFF.

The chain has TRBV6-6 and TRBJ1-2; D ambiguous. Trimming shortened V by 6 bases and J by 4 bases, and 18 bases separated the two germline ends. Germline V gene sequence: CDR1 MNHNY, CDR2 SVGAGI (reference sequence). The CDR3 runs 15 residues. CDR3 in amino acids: CASRVSRSEGYGYTF. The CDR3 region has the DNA TGTGCCAGCAGGGTCAGCCGATCGGAAGGCTATGGCTACACCTTC.

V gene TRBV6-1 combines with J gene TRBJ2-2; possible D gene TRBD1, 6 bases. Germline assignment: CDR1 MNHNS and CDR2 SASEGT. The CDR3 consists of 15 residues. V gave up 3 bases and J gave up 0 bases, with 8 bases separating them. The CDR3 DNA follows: TGTGCCAGCAGTGAGCCAGGGGCGAACACCGGGGAGCTGTTTTTT. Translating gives CASSEPGANTGELFF.

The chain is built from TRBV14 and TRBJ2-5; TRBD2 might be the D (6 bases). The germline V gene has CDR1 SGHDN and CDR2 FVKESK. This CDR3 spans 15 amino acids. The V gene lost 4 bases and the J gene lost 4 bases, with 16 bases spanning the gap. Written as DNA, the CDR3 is TGTGCCAGCAGCCCCCTGGGAGCGGGCGGAGAGACCCAGTACTTC. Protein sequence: CASSPLGAGGETQYF.

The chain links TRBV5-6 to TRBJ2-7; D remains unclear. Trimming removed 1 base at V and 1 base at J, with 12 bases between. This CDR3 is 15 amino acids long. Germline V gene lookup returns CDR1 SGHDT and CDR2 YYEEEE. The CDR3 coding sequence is TGTGCCAGCAGCTTGACCGAGCGTAGTTCCTACGAGCAGTACTTC. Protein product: CASSLTERSSYEQYF.

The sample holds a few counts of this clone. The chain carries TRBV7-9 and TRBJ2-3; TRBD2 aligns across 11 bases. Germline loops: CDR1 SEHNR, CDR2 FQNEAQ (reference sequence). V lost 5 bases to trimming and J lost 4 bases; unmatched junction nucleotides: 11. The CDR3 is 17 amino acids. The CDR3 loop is CASSAKTSGAAPDTQYF. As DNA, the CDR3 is TGTGCCAGCAGCGCAAAGACTAGCGGGGCCGCACCAGATACGCAGTATTTT.

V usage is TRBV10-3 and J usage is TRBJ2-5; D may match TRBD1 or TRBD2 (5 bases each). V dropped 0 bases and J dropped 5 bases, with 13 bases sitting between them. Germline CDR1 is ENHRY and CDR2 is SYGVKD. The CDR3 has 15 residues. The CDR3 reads CAISESLGASETQYF. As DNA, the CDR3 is TGTGCCATCAGTGAGTCGCTCGGGGCTTCGGAGACCCAGTACTTC.

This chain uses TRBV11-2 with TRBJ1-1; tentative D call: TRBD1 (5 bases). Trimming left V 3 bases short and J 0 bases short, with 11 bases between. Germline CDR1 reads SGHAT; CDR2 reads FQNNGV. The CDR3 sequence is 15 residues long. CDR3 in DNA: TGTGCCAGCAGCTTCGAGGGGAGATTGAACACTGAAGCTTTCTTT. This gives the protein CASSFEGRLNTEAFF.

As DNA, the CDR3 is TGCAGCGCCTCGACGGGGGGGACCGGGGAGCTGTTTTTT. This sequence encodes CSASTGGTGELFF. The genes are TRBV29-1 and TRBJ2-2; 8 positions agree with TRBD2. The CDR3 sequence is 13 residues long. After removal of 7 bases from V and 5 bases from J, the junction contained 6 bases not matched to a gene. The germline CDR1 and CDR2 sequences are SQVTM and ANQGSEA.

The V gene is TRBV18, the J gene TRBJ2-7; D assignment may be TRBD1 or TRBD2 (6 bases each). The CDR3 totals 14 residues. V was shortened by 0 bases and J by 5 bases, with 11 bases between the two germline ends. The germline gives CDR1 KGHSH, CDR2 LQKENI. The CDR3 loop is CASSPPAGGHEQYF. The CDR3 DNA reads TGTGCCAGCTCACCACCAGCCGGGGGCCACGAGCAGTACTTC.

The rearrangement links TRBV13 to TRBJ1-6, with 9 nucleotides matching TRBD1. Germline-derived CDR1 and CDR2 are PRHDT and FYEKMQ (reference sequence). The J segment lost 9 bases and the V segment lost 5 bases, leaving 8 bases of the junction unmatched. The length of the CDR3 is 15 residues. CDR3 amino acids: CASSPGTGKSSPLHF. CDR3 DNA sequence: TGTGCCAGCAGCCCCGGGACAGGGAAGAGTTCACCCCTCCACTTT.

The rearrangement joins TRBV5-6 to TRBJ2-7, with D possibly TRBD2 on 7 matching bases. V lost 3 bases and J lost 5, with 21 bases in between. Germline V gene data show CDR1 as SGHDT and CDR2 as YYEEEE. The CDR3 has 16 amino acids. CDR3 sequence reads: CASSSLLTRGGDEQYF. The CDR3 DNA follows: TGTGCCAGCAGCTCGCTATTGACTAGGGGGGGTGACGAGCAGTACTTC.

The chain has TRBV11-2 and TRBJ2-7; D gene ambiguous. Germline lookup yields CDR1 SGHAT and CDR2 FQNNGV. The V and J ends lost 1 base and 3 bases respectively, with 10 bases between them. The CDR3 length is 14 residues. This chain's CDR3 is CASSLVGQDYEQYF. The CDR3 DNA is TGTGCCAGCAGCTTAGTTGGGCAGGACTACGAGCAGTACTTC.

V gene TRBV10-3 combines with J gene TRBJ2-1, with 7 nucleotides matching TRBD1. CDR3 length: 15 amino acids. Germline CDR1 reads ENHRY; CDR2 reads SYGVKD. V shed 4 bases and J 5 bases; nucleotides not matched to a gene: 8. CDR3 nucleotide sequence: TGTGCCATCAGTGCCACAGGGGTTTCGAACAATGAGCAGTTCTTC. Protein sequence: CAISATGVSNNEQFF.

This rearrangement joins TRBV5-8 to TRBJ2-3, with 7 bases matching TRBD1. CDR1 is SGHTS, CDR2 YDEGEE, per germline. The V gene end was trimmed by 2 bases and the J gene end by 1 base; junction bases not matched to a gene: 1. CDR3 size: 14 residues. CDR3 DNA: TGTGCCAGCAGCTTTGACAGGGGCACAGATACGCAGTATTTT. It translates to CASSFDRGTDTQYF.

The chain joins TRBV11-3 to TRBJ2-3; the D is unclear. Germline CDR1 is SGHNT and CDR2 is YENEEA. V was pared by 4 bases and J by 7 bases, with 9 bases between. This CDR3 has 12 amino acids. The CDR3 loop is CASSSNSYTQYF. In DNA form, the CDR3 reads TGTGCCAGCAGCTCCAACTCATATACGCAGTATTTT.

The DNA of the CDR3 is TGTGCCAGCAGTGAGAGCAGGGTGAACTATGGCTACACCTTC. Translating gives CASSESRVNYGYTF. The chain employs TRBV2 and TRBJ1-2, with a possible D match to TRBD1 (5 bases). This CDR3 comprises 14 residues. The V gene lost 3 bases and the J gene lost 2 bases, with 10 bases spanning the gap. Germline values: CDR1 SNHLY, CDR2 FYNNEI.

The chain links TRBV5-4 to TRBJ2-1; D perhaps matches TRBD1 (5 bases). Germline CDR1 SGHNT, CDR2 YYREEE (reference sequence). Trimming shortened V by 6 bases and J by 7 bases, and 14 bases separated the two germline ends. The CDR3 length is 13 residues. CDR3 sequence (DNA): TGTGCCAGCACGCACCCCAGGGCAAATGAGCAGTTCTTC. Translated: CASTHPRANEQFF.

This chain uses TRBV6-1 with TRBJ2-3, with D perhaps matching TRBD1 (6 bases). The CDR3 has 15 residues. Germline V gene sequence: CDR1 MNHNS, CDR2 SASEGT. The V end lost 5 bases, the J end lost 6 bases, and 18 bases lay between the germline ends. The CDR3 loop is CASSPRQVNFDTQYF. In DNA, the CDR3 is TGTGCCAGCAGTCCCCGACAGGTGAATTTCGATACGCAGTATTTT.

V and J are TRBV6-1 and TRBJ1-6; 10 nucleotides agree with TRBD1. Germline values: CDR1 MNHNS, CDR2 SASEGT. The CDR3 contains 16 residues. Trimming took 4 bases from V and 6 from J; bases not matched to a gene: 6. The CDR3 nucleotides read TGTGCCAGCAGTGTTCCTGGACAGGGGGTTAATTCACCCCTCCACTTT. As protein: CASSVPGQGVNSPLHF.

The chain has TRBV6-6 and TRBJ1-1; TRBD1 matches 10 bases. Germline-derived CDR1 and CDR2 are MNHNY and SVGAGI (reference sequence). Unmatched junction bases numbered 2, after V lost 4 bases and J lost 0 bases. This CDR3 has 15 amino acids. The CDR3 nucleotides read TGTGCCAGCAGTTGGGGGACAGGGGTGAACACTGAAGCTTTCTTT. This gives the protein CASSWGTGVNTEAFF.